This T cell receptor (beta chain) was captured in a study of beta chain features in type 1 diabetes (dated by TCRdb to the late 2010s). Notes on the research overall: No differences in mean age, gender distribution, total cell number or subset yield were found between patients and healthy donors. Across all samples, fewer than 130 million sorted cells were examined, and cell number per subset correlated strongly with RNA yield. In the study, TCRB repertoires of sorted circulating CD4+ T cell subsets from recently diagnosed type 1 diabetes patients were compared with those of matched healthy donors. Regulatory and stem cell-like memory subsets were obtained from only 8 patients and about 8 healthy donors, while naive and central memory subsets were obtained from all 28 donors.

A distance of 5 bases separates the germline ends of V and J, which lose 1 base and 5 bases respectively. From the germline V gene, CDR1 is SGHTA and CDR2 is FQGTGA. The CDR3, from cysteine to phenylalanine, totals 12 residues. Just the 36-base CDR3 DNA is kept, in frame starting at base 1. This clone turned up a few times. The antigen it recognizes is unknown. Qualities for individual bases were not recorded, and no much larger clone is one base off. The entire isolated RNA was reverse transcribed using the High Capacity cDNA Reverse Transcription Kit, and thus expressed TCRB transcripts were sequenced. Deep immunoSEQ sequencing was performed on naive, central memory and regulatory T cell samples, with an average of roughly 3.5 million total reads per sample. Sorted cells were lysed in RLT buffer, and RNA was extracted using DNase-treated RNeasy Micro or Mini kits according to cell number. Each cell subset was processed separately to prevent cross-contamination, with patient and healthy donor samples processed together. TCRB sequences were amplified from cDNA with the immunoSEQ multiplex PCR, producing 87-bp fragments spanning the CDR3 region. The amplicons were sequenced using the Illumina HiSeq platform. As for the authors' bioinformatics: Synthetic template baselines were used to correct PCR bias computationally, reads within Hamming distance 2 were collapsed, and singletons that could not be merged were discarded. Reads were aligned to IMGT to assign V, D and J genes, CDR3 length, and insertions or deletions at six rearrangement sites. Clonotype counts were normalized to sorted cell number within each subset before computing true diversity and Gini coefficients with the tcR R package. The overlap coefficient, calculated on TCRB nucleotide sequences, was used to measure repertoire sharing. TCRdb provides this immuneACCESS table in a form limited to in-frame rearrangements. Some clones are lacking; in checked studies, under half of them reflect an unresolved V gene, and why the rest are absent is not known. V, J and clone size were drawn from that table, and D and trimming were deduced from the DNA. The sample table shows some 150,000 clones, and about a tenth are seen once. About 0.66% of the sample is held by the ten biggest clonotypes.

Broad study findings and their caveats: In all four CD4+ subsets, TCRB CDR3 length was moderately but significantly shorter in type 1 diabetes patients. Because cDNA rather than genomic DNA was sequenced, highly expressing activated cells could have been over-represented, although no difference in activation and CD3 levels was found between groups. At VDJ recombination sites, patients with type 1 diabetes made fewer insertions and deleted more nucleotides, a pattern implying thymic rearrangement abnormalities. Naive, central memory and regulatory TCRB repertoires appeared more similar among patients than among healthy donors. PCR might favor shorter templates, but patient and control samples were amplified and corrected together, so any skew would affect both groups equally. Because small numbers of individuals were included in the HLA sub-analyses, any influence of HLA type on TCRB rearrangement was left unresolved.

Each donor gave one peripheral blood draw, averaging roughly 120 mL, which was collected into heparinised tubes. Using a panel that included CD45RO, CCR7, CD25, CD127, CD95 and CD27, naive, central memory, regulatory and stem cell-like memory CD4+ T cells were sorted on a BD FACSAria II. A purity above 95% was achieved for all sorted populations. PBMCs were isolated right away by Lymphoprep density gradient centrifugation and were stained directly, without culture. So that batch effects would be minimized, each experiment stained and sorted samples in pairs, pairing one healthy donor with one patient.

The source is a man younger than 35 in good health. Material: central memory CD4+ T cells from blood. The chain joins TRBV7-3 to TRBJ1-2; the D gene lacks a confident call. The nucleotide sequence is TGTGCCAGCAGCTTAAGTCTTTATGGCTACACCTTC. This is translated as CASSLSLYGYTF.